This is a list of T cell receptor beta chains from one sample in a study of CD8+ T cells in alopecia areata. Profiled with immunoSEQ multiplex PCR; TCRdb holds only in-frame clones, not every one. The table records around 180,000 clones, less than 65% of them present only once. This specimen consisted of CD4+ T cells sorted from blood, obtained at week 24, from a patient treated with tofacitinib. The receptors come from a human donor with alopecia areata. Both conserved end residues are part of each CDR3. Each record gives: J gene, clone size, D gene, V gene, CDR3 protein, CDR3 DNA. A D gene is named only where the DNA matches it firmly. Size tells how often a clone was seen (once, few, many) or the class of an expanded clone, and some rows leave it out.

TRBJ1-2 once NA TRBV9 CASSGGTTFNYGYTF TGTGCCAGCAGCGGCGGGACAACCTTTAACTATGGCTACACCTTC
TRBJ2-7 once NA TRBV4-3 CASSQSRLYEQYF TGCGCCAGCAGCCAAAGCCGGCTTTACGAGCAGTACTTC
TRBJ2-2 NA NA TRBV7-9 CASSPGTGGLTGELFF TGTGCCAGCAGCCCCGGGACTGGCGGCCTCACCGGGGAGCTGTTTTTT
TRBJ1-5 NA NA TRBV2 CASSRDWNQPQHF TGTGCCAGTTCCCGGGACTGGAATCAGCCCCAGCATTTT
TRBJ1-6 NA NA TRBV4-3 CASSQESTPADNSPLHF TGCGCCAGCAGCCAAGAGTCGACTCCCGCGGATAATTCACCCCTCCACTTT
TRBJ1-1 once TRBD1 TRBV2 CASSGQGGGDTEAFF TGTGCCAGCAGTGGACAGGGAGGGGGAGACACTGAAGCTTTCTTT
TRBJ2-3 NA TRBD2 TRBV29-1 CSVQLTSAPDTQYF TGCAGCGTCCAACTAACTAGCGCTCCAGATACGCAGTATTTT
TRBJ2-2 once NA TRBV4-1 CASSQEGANTGELFF TGCGCCAGCAGCCAGGAGGGGGCGAACACCGGGGAGCTGTTTTTT
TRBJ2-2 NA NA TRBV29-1 CSVRGQQLPGELFF TGCAGCGTCCGGGGACAACAGCTTCCCGGGGAGCTGTTTTTT
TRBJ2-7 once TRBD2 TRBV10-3 CAISTSGASYEQYF TGTGCCATCAGTACTAGCGGGGCCTCCTACGAGCAGTACTTC